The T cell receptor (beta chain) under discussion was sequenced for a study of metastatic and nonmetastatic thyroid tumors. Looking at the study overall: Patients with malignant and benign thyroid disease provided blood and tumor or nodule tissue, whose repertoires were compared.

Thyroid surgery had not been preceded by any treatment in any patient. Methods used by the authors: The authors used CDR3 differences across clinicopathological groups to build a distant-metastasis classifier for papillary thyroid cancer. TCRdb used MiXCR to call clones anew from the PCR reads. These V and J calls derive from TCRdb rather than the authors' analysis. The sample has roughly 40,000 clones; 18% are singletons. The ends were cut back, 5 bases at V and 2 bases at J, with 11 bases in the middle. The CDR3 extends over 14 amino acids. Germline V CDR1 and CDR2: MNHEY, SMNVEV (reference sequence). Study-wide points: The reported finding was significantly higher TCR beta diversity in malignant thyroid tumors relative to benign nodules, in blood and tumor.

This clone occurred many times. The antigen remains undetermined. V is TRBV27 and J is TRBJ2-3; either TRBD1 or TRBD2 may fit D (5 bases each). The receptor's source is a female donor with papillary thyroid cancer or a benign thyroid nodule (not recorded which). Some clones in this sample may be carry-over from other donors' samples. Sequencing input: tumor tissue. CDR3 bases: TGTGCCAGCAGTCCCCGGGGCGACACAGATACGCAGTATTTT. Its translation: CASSPRGDTDTQYF.